The entry below describes one T cell receptor (beta chain). Per germline, CDR1 MNHEY and CDR2 SVGEGT. V dropped 6 bases and J dropped 5; count of bases not matched to a gene: 11. The length of the CDR3 is 16 residues. The record originates from a study of blood T cell repertoires in COVID-19. Study background: Samples came from the United States, Italy and Spain, spanning acute and convalescent COVID-19. PBMCs, B-cell-depleted T cells, or T cells were the source of the cDNA or gDNA that made up the material.

Only in-frame clones appear in the TCRdb table, and some are missing; sequencing was by immunoSEQ multiplex PCR. The table has some 290,000 clones, approximately 89% seen once. This study enrolled people aged roughly 18 to 90 from 20 to 25 US geographic areas. Cohorts were determined from participant-reported clinical history. Source material: PBMCs or T cells enriched from blood (not recorded which). The sequence came from a woman younger than 45 who had recovered from COVID-19. The chain links TRBV6-2 or TRBV6-3 to TRBJ2-5; TRBD2 aligns across 11 bases. Here the CDR3 reads CASSRPLAGGGETQYF. In DNA, the CDR3 is TGTGCCAGCAGCCGACCCCTAGCGGGAGGAGGTGAGACCCAGTACTTC.